One and the same sample provided the 21 T cell receptor beta chains below, sequenced in a study of early T cells in non-severe SARS-CoV-2 infection. MiXCR was run by TCRdb on the 5' RACE reads, yielding one entry per CDR3 protein. The sample comprises under 60,000 distinct CDR3 sequences, less than 15% of which are singletons, and about 9.4% rests with the top ten. Sequenced sample: whole blood. The receptor set was obtained from an adult who was a healthcare worker with PCR-confirmed SARS-CoV-2 infection or an uninfected control (not recorded which).

This clonotype was detected ten times or more. This chain links TRBV5-1 with TRBJ2-1, with TRBD1 as a possible D gene (6 bases). The CDR3 consists of 13 residues. CDR1 is SGHRS and CDR2 is YFSETQ in the germline V gene. The V gene lost 3 bases and the J gene lost 4 bases, with 8 bases spanning the gap. CDR3 in amino acids: CASSSDRYNEQFF. CDR3 coding DNA: TGCGCCAGCAGCTCTGACAGGTACAATGAGCAGTTCTTC.

The table lists this clonotype with many counts. The gene calls are TRBV7-9 and TRBJ1-5; the D is unclear. Germline CDR1 is SEHNR and CDR2 is FQNEAQ (reference sequence). Trimming removed 6 bases from V and 6 bases from J, with 12 bases in between. The CDR3 spans 13 residues. The DNA of the CDR3 is TGTGCCAGCAGTCCCTCATCCAGTCAGCCCCAGCATTTT. As protein: CASSPSSSQPQHF.

There are many counts of this clonotype. The chain carries TRBV4-1 and TRBJ2-1; 8 bases line up with TRBD1. After removal of 4 bases from V and 6 bases from J, the junction contained 17 bases not matched to a gene. The CDR3 consists of 18 residues. Germline CDR1 reads MGHRA; CDR2 reads YSYEKL. CDR3 protein: CASSPISPGRGLPNEQFF. CDR3 nucleotide sequence: TGCGCCAGCAGCCCCATTTCCCCGGGCAGGGGGCTCCCCAATGAGCAGTTCTTC.

The table lists this clonotype with a few counts. This chain links TRBV28 with TRBJ2-7; D remains ambiguous. The germline gives CDR1 MDHEN, CDR2 SYDVKM. This CDR3 has 13 amino acids. Trimming took 6 bases from V and 3 from J, leaving 12 bases between them. CDR3 residues: CASSTYRSYEQYF. The CDR3 region has the DNA TGTGCCAGCAGCACCTACAGAAGCTACGAGCAGTACTTC.

This clonotype was seen a few times. The genes are TRBV28 and TRBJ1-2; possibly TRBD1 for D (5 bases). This CDR3 spans 15 amino acids. Trimming cost V 2 bases and J 2 bases, with 12 bases left between them. CDR1 and CDR2 (germline): MDHEN, SYDVKM. The DNA of the CDR3 is TGTGCCAGCAGTTTAAGGGGTATATCAAACTATGGCTACACCTTC. Translation: CASSLRGISNYGYTF.

This clonotype was seen repeatedly, ten times or more. The CDR3 DNA follows: TGTGCCACCAGGGAACGGGACTTCCGACAAGAGACCCAGTACTTC. This codes for CATRERDFRQETQYF. The genes are TRBV10-3 and TRBJ2-5; TRBD2 is a possible D gene (6 bases). The CDR3 is made up of 15 amino acids. Per germline, CDR1 ENHRY and CDR2 SYGVKD. Between the trimmed V and J ends, which lost 10 bases and 2 bases, there was a span of 20 bases.

The chain employs TRBV7-2 and TRBJ2-2, with D tentatively TRBD1 (5 bases). Germline CDR1 reads SGHTA; CDR2 reads FQGNSA. The CDR3 spans 14 residues. V was cut by 7 bases and J by 0 bases, with 9 bases left in between. For the CDR3, the DNA is TGTGCCAGCACAACAGGAGCGAACACCGGGGAGCTGTTTTTT. Protein: CASTTGANTGELFF. The variable domain in full, completed from reference TRBV7-2 and TRBJ2-2, reads GAGVSQSPSNKVTEKGKDVELRCDPISGHTALYWYRQSLGQGLEFLIYFQGNSAPDKSGLPSDRFSAERTGGSVSTLTIQRTQQEDSAVYLCASTTGANTGELFFGEGSRLTVL.

This clonotype has at least ten counts. The chain is built from TRBV20-1 and TRBJ2-1, with 9 nucleotides matching TRBD1. Trimming took 3 bases from V and 7 from J; bases not matched to a gene: 1. CDR1 is DFQATT and CDR2 is SNEGSKA in the germline V gene (reference sequence). This CDR3 has 12 amino acids. The chain's CDR3 is CSARTGGNEQFF. CDR3 DNA: TGCAGTGCTAGGACAGGGGGGAATGAGCAGTTCTTC.

Comments on this clonotype: This may come from a read error, since a much larger clone is one base off. CDR3: CASSLVLPANEQSF. The CDR3 nucleotides read TGCGCCAGCAGCTTGGTTTTGCCCGCCAATGAGCAGTCCTTC. The rearrangement links TRBV5-1 to TRBJ2-1; unclear D gene. Germline V lookup: CDR1 SGHRS, CDR2 YFSETQ. The CDR3 runs to 14 residues.

This clonotype came up many times. The rearrangement uses TRBV20-1 and TRBJ1-6; unclear D gene. CDR1 is DFQATT, CDR2 SNEGSKA, per germline (reference sequence). The CDR3 is 13 residues long. Between the trimmed V and J ends, which lost 6 bases and 8 bases, there was a span of 14 bases. DNA of the CDR3: TGCAGTGCCCAAGGACCACTGGATTCACCCCTCCACTTT. It specifies CSAQGPLDSPLHF.

This clonotype has only a few counts. This chain uses TRBV14 with TRBJ2-5; no reliable D call. Trimming removed 0 bases from V and 4 bases from J, with 12 bases in between. The germline V gene has CDR1 SGHDN and CDR2 FVKESK. The CDR3 runs 15 residues. In nucleotides, the CDR3 is TGTGCCAGCAGCCAAGATCAGTTCAGAGGAGAGACCCAGTACTTC. Translation gives CASSQDQFRGETQYF.

This clonotype showed up just a few times. The CDR3 DNA sequence: TGTGCCAGCAGTTCCGATATAGATACGCAGTATTTT. Translating it yields CASSSDIDTQYF. The chain has TRBV6-5 and TRBJ2-3; D gene unclear. The CDR3 sequence is 12 residues long. Deletions cut 4 bases from V and 5 bases from J, with 7 bases between. CDR1 and CDR2 (germline): MNHEY, SVGAGI.

The chain carries TRBV20-1 and TRBJ1-3; 8 nucleotides match TRBD1. This CDR3 contains 12 residues. Germline CDR1 DFQATT, CDR2 SNEGSKA (reference sequence). Trimming removed 5 bases from V and 11 bases from J; junction bases left unmatched: 8. The CDR3 region has the DNA TGCAGTGCTCGCCAAGGACAGGGCGCCATATATTTT. This translates into CSARQGQGAIYF.

With regard to this clonotype: Germline and junction disagree at one end, which may indicate a read error. The chain joins TRBV29-1 to TRBJ1-1; maybe TRBD1 (5 bases). CDR1 is SQVTM and CDR2 is ANQGSEA in the germline V gene. The CDR3 totals 14 residues. CDR3 sequence reads: CSAEDRGTNAEAFF. The CDR3 DNA follows: TGCAGCGCCGAAGATAGGGGTACGAACGCTGAAGCTTTCTTT.

At least ten counts were recorded for this clonotype. This CDR3 reads CSARTSILPETQYF. The CDR3 nucleotides read TGCAGTGCGAGGACTAGCATCCTTCCAGAGACCCAGTACTTC. V gene TRBV20-1 combines with J gene TRBJ2-5, with 8 bases aligning to TRBD2. CDR1 and CDR2 (germline): DFQATT, SNEGSKA (reference sequence). This CDR3 has 14 residues. V shed 6 bases, J shed 4 bases, and the junction held 10 bases outside the gene matches.

The gene calls are TRBV7-9 and TRBJ2-1; D unclear. Germline values: CDR1 SEHNR, CDR2 FQNEAQ (reference sequence). The V end lost 3 bases, the J end lost 9 bases, and 6 bases lay between the germline ends. This CDR3 has 11 amino acids. CDR3 sequence reads: CASSLSLEQFF. In nucleotides, the CDR3 is TGTGCCAGCAGCTTGAGCCTTGAGCAGTTCTTC.

V usage is TRBV15 and J usage is TRBJ1-6; no definite D call. Trimming took off 5 bases at V and 7 bases at J, with 9 bases between the two ends. There are 13 residues in the CDR3. Germline CDR1 LNHNV, CDR2 YYDKDF (reference sequence). In DNA, the CDR3 is TGTGCCACCAGCCGGTCCTCAAATTCACCCCTCCACTTT. This sequence encodes CATSRSSNSPLHF. The full variable domain, its missing parts supplied by reference TRBV15 and TRBJ1-6, is DAMVIQNPRYQVTQFGKPVTLSCSQTLNHNVMYWYQQKSSQAPKLLFHYYDKDFNNEADTPDNFQSRRPNTSFCFLDIRSPGLGDTAMYLCATSRSSNSPLHFGNGTRLTVT.

This clonotype was seen at least ten times. This chain uses TRBV29-1 with TRBJ2-3; D may correspond to TRBD1 or TRBD2 (5 bases each). Germline CDR1 and CDR2: SQVTM and ANQGSEA. V was clipped by 5 bases and J by 2 bases, with 29 bases between them. The CDR3 has 19 residues. CDR3 sequence: CSVFVGVGNIGADTDTQYF. Here the CDR3 DNA reads TGCAGCGTTTTTGTAGGAGTGGGTAATATCGGGGCGGACACAGATACGCAGTATTTT.

This clonotype was observed many times. V gene TRBV18 combines with J gene TRBJ1-1; 8 bases agree with TRBD1. Germline V gene sequence: CDR1 KGHSH, CDR2 LQKENI. Trimming cost V 6 bases and J 1 base; bases outside gene matches: 13. There are 17 residues in the CDR3. CDR3 loop: CASSLAGQGSTNTEAFF. The CDR3, as DNA: TGTGCCAGCTCTTTAGCAGGACAGGGTAGTACGAACACTGAAGCTTTCTTT.

This clonotype was recorded many times. The chain uses TRBV20-1 and TRBJ2-5; 7 bases align to TRBD1. Germline loops: CDR1 DFQATT, CDR2 SNEGSKA (reference sequence). This CDR3 comprises 13 residues. V shed 6 bases and J 5 bases; nucleotides not matched to a gene: 9. CDR3 nucleotide sequence: TGCAGTGCGGGGAACAGGGGTTCGGAGACCCAGTACTTC. Translating gives CSAGNRGSETQYF.

This clonotype was found many times. The chain is built from TRBV2 and TRBJ2-6; D call uncertain. The CDR3 sequence is 14 residues long. Germline V CDR1 and CDR2: SNHLY, FYNNEI. The V end was cut by 8 bases, the J end by 2 bases, with 10 bases between. The CDR3 DNA reads TGTGCCAGCGCCCGGGCGACTGGGGCCAACGTCCTGACTTTC. Protein product: CASARATGANVLTF.